This TCR beta chain was profiled in a study of blood T cell repertoires in COVID-19. The overall study: Donors in the United States, Italy and Spain gave samples during acute or convalescent COVID-19. Nucleic acid was either cDNA or gDNA, and it came from T cells, B-cell-depleted T cells, or PBMCs.

As handled by the study authors: Reference gene primer amplification gave nucleated cell count estimates. The data were produced by immunoSEQ multiplex PCR, yet TCRdb's version contains in-frame clones alone and is incomplete. From that table come the V and J calls and clone size; the DNA was used to work out D and trimming. The sample gives 90,000 or so clones, around nine tenths of which show up once; roughly 1.2% is in the top ten. The V end lost 5 bases, the J end lost 7 bases, and 15 bases lay between the germline ends. Germline loops: CDR1 SGHNT, CDR2 YYREEE (reference sequence). The CDR3 covers 13 residues.

This sequence originates from a man older than 75 with active or convalescent COVID-19. The rearrangement joins TRBV5-4 to TRBJ1-2, with D perhaps matching TRBD1 (6 bases). Input material: peripheral blood. CDR3 nucleotides: TGTGCCAGCAGATATACAGGGAGTTCTGGCTACACCTTC. This codes for CASRYTGSSGYTF.